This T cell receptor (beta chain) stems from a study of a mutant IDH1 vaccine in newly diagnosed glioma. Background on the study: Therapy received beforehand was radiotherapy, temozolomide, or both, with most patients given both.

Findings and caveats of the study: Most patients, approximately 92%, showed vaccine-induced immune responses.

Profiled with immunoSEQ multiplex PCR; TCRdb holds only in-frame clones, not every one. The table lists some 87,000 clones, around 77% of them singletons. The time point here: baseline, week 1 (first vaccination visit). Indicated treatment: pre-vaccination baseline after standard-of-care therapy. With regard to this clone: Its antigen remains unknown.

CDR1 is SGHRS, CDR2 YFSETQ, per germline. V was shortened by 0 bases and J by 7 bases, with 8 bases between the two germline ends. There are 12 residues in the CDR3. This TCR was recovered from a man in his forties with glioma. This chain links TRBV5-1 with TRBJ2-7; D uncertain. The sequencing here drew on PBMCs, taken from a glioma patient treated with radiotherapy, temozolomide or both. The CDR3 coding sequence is TGCGCCAGCAGCTTGGATCGGGTTGAGCAGTACTTC. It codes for CASSLDRVEQYF.